This T cell receptor beta chain derives from a study of cytomegalovirus exposure and HLA in healthy donors. Primers for the PCR totalled 60 Vbeta and 13 Jbeta. This table comes from immunoSEQ multiplex PCR, and its TCRdb copy is limited to in-frame clones, with some not included. In the table there are about 180,000 clones, about 78% of which are singletons. Worth noting for this clone: Its antigen remains unknown.

The study, taken as a whole, reports: A highly shared variant cluster was judged a likely technical artifact. The study put some 150 TCR beta chains on its list as cytomegalovirus-associated.

CDR3 length: 17 residues. V lost 2 bases, J lost 0 bases, and 15 bases lay in between. Germline V gene lookup returns CDR1 SGDLS and CDR2 YYNGEE. These donors counted as nominally healthy when sampled, but unrecorded immune exposures were likely. The receptor comes from a man aged 35 to 55 in good health and CMV-seronegative. Sequencing used PBMCs. This rearrangement joins TRBV9 to TRBJ2-1, with D perhaps TRBD1 (5 bases). The DNA of the CDR3 is TGTGCCAGCAGCGTGGGGCCGCCGGTGAGCTCCTACAATGAGCAGTTCTTC. It specifies CASSVGPPVSSYNEQFF.